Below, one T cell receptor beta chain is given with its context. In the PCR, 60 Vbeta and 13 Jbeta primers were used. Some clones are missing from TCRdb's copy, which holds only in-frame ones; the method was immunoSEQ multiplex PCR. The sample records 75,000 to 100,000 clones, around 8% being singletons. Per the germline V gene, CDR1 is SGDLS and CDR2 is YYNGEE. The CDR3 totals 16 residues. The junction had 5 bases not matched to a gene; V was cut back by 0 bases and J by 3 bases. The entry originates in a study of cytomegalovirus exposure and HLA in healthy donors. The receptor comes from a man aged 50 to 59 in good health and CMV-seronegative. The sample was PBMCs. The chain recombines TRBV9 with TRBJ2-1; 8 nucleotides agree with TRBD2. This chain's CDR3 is CASSVESSGYYNEQFF. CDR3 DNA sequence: TGTGCCAGCAGCGTAGAGTCTAGCGGGTACTACAATGAGCAGTTCTTC.